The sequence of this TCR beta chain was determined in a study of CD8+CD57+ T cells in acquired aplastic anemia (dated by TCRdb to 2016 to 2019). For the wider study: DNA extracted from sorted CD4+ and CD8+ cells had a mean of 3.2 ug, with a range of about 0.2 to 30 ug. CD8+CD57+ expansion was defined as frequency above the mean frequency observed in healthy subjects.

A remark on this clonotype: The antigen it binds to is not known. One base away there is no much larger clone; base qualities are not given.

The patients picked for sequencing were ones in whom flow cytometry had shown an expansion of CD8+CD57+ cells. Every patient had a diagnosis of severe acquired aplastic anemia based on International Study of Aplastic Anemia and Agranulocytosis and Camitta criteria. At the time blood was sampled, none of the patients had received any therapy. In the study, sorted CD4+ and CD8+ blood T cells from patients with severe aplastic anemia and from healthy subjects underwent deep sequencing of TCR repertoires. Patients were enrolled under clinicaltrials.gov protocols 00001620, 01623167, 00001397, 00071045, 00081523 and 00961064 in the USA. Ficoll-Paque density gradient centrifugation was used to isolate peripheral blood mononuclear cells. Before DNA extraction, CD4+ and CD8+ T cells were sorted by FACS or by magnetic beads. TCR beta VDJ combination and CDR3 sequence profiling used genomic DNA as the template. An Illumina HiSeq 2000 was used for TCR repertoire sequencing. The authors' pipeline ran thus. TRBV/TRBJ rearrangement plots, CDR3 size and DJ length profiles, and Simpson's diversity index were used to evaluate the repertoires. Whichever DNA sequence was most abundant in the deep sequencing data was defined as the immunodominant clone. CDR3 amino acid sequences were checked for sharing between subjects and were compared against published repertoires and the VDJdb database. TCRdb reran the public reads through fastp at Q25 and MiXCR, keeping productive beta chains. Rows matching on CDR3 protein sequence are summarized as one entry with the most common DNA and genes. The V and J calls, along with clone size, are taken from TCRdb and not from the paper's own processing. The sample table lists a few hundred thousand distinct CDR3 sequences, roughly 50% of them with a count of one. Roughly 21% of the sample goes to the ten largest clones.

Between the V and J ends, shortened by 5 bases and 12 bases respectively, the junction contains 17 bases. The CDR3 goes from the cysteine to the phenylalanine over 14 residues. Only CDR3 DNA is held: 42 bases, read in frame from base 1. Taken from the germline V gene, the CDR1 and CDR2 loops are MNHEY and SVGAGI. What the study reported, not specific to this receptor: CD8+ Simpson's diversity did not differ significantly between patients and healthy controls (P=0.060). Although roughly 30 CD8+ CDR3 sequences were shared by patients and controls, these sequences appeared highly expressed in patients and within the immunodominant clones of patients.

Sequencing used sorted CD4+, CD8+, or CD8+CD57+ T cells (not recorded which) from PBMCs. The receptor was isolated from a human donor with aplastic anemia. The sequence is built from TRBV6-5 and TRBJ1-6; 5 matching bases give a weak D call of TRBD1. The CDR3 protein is CASSVSGRREPLHF. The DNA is TGTGCCAGCAGTGTGTCGGGACGCAGAGAACCCCTCCACTTT.